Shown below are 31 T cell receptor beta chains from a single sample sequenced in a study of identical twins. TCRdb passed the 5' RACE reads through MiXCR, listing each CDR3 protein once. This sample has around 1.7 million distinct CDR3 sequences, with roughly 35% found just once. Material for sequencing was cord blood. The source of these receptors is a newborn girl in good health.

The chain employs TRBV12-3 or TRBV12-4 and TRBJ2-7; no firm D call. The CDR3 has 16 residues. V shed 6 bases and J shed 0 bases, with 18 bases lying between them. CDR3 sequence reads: CASSAATSRSSYEQYF. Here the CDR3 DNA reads TGTGCCAGCAGCGCTGCGACATCTAGGAGCTCCTACGAGCAGTACTTC.

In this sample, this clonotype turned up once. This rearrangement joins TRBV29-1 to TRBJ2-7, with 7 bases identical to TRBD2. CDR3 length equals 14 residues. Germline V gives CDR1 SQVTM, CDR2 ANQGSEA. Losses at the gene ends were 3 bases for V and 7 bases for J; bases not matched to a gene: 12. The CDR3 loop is CSVDSLALGDEQYF. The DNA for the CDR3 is TGCAGCGTTGACTCACTAGCGCTGGGGGATGAGCAGTACTTC.

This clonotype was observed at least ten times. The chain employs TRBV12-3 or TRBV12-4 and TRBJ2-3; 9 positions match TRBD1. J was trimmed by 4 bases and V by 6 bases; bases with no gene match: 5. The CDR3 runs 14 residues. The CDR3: CASSFTGGPDTQYF. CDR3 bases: TGTGCCAGCAGCTTCACAGGGGGCCCAGATACGCAGTATTTT.

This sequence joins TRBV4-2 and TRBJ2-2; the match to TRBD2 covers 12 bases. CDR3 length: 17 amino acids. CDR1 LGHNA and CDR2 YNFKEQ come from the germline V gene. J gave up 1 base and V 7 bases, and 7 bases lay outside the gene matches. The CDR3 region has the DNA TGTGCCAGCACCATTTCGACTAGCGGGGGGAACACCGGGGAGCTGTTTTTT. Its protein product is CASTISTSGGNTGELFF.

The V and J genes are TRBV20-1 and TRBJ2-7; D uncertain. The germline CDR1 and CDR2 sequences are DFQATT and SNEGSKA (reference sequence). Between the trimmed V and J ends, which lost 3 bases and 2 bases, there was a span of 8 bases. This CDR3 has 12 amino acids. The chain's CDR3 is CSASRSTYEQYF. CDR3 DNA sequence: TGCAGTGCTAGTCGCTCTACCTACGAGCAGTACTTC.

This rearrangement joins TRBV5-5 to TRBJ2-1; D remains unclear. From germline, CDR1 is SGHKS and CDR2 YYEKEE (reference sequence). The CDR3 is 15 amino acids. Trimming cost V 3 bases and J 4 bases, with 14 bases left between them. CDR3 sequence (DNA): TGTGCCAGCAGCTCACAGAGGTTTGGGTACAATGAGCAGTTCTTC. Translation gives CASSSQRFGYNEQFF.

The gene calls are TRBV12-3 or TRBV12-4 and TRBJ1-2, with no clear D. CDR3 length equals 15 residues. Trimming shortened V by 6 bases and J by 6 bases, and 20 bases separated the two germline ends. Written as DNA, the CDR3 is TGTGCCAGCAGCGGAACTGGACGGCGCTTTAATGGCTACACCTTC. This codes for CASSGTGRRFNGYTF.

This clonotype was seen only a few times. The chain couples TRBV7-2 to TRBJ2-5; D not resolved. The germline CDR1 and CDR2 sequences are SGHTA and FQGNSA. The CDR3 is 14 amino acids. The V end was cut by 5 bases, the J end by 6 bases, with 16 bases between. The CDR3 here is CASSRNYQSKTQYF. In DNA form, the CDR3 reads TGTGCCAGCAGCCGAAATTATCAGTCAAAGACCCAGTACTTC.

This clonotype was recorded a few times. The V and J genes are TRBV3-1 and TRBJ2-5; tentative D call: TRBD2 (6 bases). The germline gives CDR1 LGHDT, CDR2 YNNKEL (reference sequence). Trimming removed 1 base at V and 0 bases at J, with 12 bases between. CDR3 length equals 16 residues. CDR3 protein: CASSQGLAVNQETQYF. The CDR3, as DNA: TGTGCCAGCAGCCAAGGGTTAGCGGTTAACCAAGAGACCCAGTACTTC.

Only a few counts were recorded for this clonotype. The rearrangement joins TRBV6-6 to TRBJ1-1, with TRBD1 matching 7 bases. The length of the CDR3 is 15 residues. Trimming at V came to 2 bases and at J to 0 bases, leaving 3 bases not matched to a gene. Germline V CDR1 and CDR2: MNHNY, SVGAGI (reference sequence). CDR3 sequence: CASSYGQGVNTEAFF. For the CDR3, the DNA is TGTGCCAGCAGTTACGGCCAGGGGGTGAACACTGAAGCTTTCTTT.

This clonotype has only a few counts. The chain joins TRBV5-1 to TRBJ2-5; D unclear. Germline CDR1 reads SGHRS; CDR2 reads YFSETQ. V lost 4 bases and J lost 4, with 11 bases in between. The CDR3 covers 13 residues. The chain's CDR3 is CASSGRPLETQYF. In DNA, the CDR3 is TGCGCCAGCAGCGGACGACCCCTAGAGACCCAGTACTTC.

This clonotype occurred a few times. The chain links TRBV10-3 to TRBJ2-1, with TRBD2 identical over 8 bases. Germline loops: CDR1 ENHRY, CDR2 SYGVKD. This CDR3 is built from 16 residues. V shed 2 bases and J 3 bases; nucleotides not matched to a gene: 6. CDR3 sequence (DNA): TGTGCCATCAGTGAGCCGGGACTAGGGGACTACAATGAGCAGTTCTTC. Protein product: CAISEPGLGDYNEQFF.

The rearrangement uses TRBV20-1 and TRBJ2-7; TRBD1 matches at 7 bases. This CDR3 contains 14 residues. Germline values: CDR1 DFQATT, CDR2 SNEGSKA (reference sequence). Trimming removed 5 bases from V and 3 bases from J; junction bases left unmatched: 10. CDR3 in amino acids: CSARTGTDLYEQYF. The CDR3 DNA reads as TGCAGTGCTCGAACCGGGACAGATCTCTACGAGCAGTACTTC.

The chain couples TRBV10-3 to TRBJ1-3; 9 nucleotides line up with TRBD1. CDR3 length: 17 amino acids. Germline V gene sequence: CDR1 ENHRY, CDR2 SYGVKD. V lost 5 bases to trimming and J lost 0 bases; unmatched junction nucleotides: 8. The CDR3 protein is CAISPWTGAGSGNTIYF. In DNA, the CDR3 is TGTGCCATCAGTCCCTGGACAGGGGCAGGCTCTGGAAACACCATATATTTT.

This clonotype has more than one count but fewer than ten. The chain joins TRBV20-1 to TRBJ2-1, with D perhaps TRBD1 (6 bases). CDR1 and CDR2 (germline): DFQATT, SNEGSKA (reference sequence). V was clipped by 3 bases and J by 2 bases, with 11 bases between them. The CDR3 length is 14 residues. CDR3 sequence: CSASYRDTYNEQFF. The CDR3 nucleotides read TGCAGTGCTAGTTACCGGGACACCTACAATGAGCAGTTCTTC.

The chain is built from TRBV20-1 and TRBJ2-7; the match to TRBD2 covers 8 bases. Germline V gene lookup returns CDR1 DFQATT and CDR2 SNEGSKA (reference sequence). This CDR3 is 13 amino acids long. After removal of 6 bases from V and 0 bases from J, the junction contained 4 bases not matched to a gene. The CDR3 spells CSAKRESSYEQYF. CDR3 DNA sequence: TGCAGTGCCAAGCGGGAGAGCTCCTACGAGCAGTACTTC.

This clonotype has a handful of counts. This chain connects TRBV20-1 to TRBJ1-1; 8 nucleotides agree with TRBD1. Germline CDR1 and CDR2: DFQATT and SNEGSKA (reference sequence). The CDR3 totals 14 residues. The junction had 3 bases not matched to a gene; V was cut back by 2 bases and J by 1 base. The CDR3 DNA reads TGCAGTGCTAGACAGGGGGCTAGGAACACTGAAGCTTTCTTT. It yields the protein CSARQGARNTEAFF.

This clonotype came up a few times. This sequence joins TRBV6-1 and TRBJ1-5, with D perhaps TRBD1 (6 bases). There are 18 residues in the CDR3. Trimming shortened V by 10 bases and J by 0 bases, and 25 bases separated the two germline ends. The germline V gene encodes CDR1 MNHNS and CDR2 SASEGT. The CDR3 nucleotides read TGTGCCACCTATGGGCCGGGACACCGATCCAATAGCAATCAGCCCCAGCATTTT. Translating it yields CATYGPGHRSNSNQPQHF.

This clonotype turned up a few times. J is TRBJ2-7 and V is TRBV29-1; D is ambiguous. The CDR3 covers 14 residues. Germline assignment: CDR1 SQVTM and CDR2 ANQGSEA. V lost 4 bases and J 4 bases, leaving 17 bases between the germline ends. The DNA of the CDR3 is TGCAGCGTTGGTCCCGGCCGGTTAGTTTACGAGCAGTACTTC. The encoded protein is CSVGPGRLVYEQYF.

This CDR3 reads CASSRPASGQGTDTQYF. CDR3 bases: TGTGCCAGCAGCCGTCCAGCCTCGGGACAGGGCACAGATACGCAGTATTTT. V is TRBV4-2 and J is TRBJ2-3; TRBD1 aligns across 8 bases. Germline assignment: CDR1 LGHNA and CDR2 YNFKEQ. V shed 4 bases and J 1 base; nucleotides not matched to a gene: 10. The CDR3 runs 17 residues.

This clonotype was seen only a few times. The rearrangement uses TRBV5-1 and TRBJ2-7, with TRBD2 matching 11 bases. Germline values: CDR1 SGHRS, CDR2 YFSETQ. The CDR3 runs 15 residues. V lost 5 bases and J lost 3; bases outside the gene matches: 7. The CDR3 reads CASRRSLAGDYEQYF. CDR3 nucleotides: TGCGCCAGCAGGCGATCACTAGCGGGAGACTACGAGCAGTACTTC.

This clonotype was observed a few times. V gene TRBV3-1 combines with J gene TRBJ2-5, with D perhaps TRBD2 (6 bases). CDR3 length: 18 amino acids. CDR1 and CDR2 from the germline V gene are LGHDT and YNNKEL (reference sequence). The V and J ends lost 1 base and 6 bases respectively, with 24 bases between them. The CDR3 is CASSQVFAGRISVKTQYF. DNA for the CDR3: TGTGCCAGCAGCCAAGTGTTCGCGGGGAGGATTTCGGTTAAGACCCAGTACTTC.

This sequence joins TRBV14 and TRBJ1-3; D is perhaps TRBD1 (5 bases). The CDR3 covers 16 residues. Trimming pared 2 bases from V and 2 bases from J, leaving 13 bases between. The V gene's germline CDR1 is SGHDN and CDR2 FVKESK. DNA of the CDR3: TGTGCCAGCAGCCAACAGGGAGGAATCGCTGGAAACACCATATATTTT. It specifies CASSQQGGIAGNTIYF.

CDR3 sequence (DNA): TGTGCCAGCAGCTTATCTTACTACGGGTGGGATGAGCAGTACTTC. Encoded protein: CASSLSYYGWDEQYF. This chain links TRBV7-2 with TRBJ2-5; no firm D call. Germline CDR1 reads SGHTA; CDR2 reads FQGNSA. The CDR3 runs to 15 residues. The V and J ends lost 2 bases and 11 bases respectively, with 21 bases between them.

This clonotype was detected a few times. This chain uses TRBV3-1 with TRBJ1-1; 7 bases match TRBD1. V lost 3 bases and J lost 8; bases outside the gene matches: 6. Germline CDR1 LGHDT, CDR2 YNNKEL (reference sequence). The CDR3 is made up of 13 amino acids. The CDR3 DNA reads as TGTGCCAGCAGCCATTTTGACAGGGCCGAAGCTTTCTTT. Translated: CASSHFDRAEAFF.

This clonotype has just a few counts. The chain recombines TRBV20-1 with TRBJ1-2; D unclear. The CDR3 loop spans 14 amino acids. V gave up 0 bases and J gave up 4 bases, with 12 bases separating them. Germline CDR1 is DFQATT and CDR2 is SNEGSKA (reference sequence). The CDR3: CSARDSILTYGYTF. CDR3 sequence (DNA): TGCAGTGCTAGAGATTCGATTTTGACCTATGGCTACACCTTC.

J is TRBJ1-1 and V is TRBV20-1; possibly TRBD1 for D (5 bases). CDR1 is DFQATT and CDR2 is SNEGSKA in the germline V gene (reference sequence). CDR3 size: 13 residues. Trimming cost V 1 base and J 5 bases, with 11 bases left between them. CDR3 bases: TGCAGTGCTAGAGTGGGAGGGGAGACTGAAGCTTTCTTT. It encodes CSARVGGETEAFF.

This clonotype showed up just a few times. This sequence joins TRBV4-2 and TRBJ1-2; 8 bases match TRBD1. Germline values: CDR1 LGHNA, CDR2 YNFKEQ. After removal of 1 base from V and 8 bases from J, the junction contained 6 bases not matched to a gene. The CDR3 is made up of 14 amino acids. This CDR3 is CASSQVTGEGGYTF. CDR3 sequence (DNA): TGTGCCAGCAGCCAAGTGACAGGGGAAGGAGGCTACACCTTC.

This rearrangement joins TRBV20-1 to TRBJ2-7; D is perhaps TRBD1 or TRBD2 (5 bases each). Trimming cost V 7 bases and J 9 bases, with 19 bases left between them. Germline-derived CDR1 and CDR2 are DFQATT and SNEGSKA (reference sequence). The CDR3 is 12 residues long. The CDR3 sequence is CSGTPVGAGQYF. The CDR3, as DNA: TGCAGTGGGACCCCGGTCGGGGCGGGGCAGTACTTC.

CDR3 in DNA: TGCAGTGCTAGTCGGAGGGTAGGGACTAGCGGGAGTGGGTACGAGCAGTACTTC. Translating it yields CSASRRVGTSGSGYEQYF. The chain uses TRBV20-1 and TRBJ2-7; 14 bases fit TRBD2. The CDR3 is 18 residues long. CDR1 is DFQATT and CDR2 is SNEGSKA in the germline V gene (reference sequence). With 3 bases clipped from V and 4 bases from J, the junction kept 14 bases outside the gene matches.

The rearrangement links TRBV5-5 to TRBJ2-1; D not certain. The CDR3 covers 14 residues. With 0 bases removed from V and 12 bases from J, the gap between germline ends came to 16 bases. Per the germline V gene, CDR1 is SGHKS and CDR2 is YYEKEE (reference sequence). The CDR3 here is CASSLGHNNDWQFF. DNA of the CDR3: TGTGCCAGCAGCTTGGGCCACAACAATGATTGGCAGTTCTTC.